This TCR beta chain was observed in a study of T cells in Graves' hyperthyroidism and ophthalmopathy. About the study: Initial diagnosis, before any treatment, was when peripheral blood was collected.

Broader study findings: A 13 V-J model separated ophthalmopathy from stable hyperthyroidism.

Amplified TCR beta CDR3 regions derived from RNA transcripts. RT-PCR in the first round (using the HTBI primer set) targeted the TCR CDR3. TCRdb called the multiplex PCR reads again in MiXCR, with one record for every CDR3 protein. The sample yields more than 500,000 distinct CDR3 sequences, roughly 15% seen once. Trimming pared 4 bases from V and 5 bases from J, leaving 20 bases between. The germline gives CDR1 LGHNA, CDR2 YSLEER. This CDR3 contains 16 residues. Comments on this clonotype: Its target is not known.

Each ophthalmopathy patient scored at least 3 on the Clinical Activity Score and at least 4 on NOSPECS grade, with duration under 3 months. Diagnosis relied on clinical symptoms, serum thyroxine and TRAb, thyroid ultrasound and orbital computed tomography. Material for sequencing was blood. The chain links TRBV4-3 to TRBJ1-1, with D possibly being TRBD1 (5 bases). The sequence was collected from a woman in her 30s with Graves' ophthalmopathy. The CDR3 DNA reads as TGCGCCAGCAGCCCACACCCGGAGGGGTCTAGAACTGAAGCTTTCTTT. Translating it yields CASSPHPEGSRTEAFF.